This TCR beta chain came from a study of blood T cell repertoires in COVID-19. The table came from immunoSEQ multiplex PCR; TCRdb's copy has only in-frame clones and leaves some out. The sample contains approximately 68,000 clones, more than 60% of which appear only once. The CDR3 spans 15 residues. With 4 bases clipped from V and 7 bases from J, the junction kept 12 bases outside the gene matches. CDR1 SGHRS and CDR2 YFSETQ come from the germline V gene. J is TRBJ1-2 and V is TRBV5-1; 8 nucleotides line up with TRBD1. Sequencing input: peripheral blood. The sequence was collected from a woman aged 50 to 60 with acute or convalescent COVID-19. The CDR3 nucleotides are TGCGCCAGCAGCCCAGAACCTGGACAGGGCGGTGGCTACACCTTC. Its protein product is CASSPEPGQGGGYTF.